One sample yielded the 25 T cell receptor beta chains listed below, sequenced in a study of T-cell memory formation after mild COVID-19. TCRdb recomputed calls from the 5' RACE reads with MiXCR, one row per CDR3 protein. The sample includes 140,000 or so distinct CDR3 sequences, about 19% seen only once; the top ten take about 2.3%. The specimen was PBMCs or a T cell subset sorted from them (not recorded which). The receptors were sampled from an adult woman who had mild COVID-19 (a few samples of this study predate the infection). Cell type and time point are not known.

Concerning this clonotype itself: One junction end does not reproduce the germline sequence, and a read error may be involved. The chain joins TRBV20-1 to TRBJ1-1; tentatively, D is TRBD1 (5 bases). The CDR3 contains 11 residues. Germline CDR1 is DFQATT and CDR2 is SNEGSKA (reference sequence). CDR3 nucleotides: TGCAGTGCTCTCGGGGCCCAATTACTAATCTTT. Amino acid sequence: CSALGAQLLIF.

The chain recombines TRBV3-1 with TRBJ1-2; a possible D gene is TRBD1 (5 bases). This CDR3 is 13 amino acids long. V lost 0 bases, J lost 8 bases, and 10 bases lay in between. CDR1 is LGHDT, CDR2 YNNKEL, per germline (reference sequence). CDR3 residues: CASSQDPGRGYTF. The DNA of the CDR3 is TGTGCCAGCAGCCAAGATCCGGGACGCGGCTACACCTTC.

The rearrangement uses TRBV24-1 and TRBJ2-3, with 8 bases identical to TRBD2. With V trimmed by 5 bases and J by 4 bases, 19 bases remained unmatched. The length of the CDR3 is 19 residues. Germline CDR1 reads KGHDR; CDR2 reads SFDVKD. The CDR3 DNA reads TGTGCCACCAGTGTCGGGGGGGCGACAGCGGGACCAGGCGCAGATACGCAGTATTTT. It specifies CATSVGGATAGPGADTQYF.

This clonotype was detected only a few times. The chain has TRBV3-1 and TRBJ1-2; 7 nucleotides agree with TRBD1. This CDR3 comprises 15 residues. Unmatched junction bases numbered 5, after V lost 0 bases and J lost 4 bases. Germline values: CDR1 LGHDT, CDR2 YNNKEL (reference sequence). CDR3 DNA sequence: TGTGCCAGCAGCCAAGACCACGGACAGGCCTATGGCTACACCTTC. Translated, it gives CASSQDHGQAYGYTF.

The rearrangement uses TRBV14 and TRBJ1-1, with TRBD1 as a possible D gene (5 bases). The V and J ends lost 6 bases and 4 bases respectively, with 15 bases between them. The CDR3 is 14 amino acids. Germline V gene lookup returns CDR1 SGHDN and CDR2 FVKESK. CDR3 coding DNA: TGTGCCAGCAGTCCCGGGGCCCATTTCACTGAAGCTTTCTTT. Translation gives CASSPGAHFTEAFF.

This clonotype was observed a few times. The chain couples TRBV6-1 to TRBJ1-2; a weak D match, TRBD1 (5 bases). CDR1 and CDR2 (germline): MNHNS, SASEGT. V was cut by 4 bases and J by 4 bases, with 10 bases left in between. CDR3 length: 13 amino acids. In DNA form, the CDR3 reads TGTGCCAGCAGTGCAGGGTCGGCCTATGGCTACACCTTC. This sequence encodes CASSAGSAYGYTF.

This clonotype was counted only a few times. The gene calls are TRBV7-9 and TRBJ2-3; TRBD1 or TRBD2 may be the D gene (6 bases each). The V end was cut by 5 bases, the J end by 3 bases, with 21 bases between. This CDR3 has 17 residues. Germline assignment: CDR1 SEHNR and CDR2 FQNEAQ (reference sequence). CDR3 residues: CASSRKLSGRGTDTQYF. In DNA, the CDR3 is TGTGCCAGCAGCCGAAAGCTTAGCGGCAGGGGAACAGATACGCAGTATTTT.

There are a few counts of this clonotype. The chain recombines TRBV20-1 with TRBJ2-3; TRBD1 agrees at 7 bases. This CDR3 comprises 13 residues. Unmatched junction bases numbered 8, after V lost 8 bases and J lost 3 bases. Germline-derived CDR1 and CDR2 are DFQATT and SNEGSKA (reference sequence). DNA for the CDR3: TGCAGTAAACAAAAGACAGGGACAGATACGCAGTATTTT. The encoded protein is CSKQKTGTDTQYF.

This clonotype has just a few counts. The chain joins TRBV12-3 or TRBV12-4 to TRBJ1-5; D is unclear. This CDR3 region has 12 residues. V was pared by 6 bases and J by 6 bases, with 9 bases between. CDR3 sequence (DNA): TGTGCCAGCAGACTAGTCGGTCAGCCCCAGCATTTT. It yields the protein CASRLVGQPQHF.

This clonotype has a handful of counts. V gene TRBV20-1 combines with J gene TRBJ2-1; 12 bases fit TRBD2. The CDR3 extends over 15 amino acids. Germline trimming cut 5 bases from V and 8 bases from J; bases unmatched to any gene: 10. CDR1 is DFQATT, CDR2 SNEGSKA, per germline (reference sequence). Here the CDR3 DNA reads TGCAGTGCTTCGCCCCTAGCGGGAGGGCGGGATGAGCAGTTCTTC. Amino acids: CSASPLAGGRDEQFF.

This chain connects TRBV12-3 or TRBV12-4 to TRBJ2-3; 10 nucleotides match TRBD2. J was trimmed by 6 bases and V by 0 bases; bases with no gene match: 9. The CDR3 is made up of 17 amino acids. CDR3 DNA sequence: TGTGCCAGCAGTTTAGCGCATGCGAATAGCGGGGGGGATACGCAGTATTTT. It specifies CASSLAHANSGGDTQYF.

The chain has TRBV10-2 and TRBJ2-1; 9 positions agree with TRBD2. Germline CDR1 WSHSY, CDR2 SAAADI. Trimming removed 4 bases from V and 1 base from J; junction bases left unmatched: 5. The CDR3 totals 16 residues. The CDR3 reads CASSGLAGASYNEQFF. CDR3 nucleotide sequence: TGCGCCAGCAGTGGATTAGCGGGGGCTTCCTACAATGAGCAGTTCTTC.

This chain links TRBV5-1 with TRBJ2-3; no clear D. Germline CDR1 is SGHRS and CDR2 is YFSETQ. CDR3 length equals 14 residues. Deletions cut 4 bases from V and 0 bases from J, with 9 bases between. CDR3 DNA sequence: TGCGCCAGCAGCAAGGTGGATAGCACAGATACGCAGTATTTT. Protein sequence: CASSKVDSTDTQYF.

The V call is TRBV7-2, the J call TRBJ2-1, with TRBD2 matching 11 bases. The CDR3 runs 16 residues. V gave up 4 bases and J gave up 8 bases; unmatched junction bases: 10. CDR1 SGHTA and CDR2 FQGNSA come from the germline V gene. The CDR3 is CASSSRTSGPVHEQFF. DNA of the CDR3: TGTGCCAGCAGCTCTCGGACTAGCGGGCCAGTCCATGAGCAGTTCTTC.

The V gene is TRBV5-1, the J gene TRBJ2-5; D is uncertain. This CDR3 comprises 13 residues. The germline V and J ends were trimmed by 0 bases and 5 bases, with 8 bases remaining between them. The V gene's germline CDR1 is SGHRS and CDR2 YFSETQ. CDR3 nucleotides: TGCGCCAGCAGCTTGGAGGGAATGGAGACCCAGTACTTC. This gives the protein CASSLEGMETQYF.

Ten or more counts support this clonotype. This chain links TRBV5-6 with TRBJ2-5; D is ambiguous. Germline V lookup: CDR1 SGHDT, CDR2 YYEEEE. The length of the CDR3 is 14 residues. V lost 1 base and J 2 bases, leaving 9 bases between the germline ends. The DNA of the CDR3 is TGTGCCAGCAGCTTGAGGGCACTACAAGAGACCCAGTACTTC. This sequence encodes CASSLRALQETQYF.

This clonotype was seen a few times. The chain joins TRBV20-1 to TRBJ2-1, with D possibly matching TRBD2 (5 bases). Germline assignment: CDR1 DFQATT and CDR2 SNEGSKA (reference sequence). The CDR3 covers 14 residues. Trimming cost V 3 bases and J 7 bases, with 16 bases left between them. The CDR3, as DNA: TGCAGTGCTAGGGGAACACGAGGAGGAAATGAGCAGTTCTTC. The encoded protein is CSARGTRGGNEQFF.

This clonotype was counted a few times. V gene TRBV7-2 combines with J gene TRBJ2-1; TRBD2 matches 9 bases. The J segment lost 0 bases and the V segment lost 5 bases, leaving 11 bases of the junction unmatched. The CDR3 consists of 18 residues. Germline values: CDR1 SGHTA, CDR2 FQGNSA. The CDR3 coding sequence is TGTGCCAGCAGCCTAAACCCACTAGCGGGTAGCTCCTACAATGAGCAGTTCTTC. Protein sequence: CASSLNPLAGSSYNEQFF.

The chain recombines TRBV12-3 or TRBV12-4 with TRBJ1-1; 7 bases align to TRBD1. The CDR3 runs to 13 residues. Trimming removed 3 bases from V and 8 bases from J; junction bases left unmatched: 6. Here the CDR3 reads CASSFGGGGEAFF. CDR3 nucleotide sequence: TGTGCCAGCAGTTTCGGAGGGGGCGGGGAAGCTTTCTTT.

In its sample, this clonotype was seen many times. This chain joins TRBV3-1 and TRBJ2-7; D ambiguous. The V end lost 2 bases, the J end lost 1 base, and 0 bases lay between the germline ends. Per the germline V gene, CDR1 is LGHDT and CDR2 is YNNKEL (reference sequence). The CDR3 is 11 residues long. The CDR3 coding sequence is TGTGCCAGCAGCCAATCCTACGAGCAGTACTTC. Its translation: CASSQSYEQYF.

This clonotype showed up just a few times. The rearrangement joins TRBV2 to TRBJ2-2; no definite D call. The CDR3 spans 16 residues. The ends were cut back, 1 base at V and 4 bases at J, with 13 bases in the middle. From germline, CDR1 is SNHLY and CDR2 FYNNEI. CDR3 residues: CASSEGPAPITGELFF. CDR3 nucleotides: TGTGCCAGCAGTGAAGGTCCGGCCCCTATCACCGGGGAGCTGTTTTTT.

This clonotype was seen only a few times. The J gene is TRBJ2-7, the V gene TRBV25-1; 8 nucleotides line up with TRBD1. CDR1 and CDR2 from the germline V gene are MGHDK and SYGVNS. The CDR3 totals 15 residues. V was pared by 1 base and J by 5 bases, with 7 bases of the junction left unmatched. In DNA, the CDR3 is TGTGCCAGCAGTGAATCACGGGTGACAGGGGACGAGCAGTACTTC. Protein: CASSESRVTGDEQYF.

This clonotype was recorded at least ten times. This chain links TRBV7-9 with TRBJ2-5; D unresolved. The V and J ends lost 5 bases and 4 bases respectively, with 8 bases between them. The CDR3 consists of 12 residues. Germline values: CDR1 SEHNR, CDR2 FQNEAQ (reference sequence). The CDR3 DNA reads TGTGCCAGCAGCCCACTTTTAGAGACCCAGTACTTC. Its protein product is CASSPLLETQYF.

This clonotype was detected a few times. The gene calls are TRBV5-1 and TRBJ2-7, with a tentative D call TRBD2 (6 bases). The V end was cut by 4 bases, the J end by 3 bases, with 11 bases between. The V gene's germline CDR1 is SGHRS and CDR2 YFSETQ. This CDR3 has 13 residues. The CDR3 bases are TGCGCCAGCAGCGCGGGGTATTTCTACGAGCAGTACTTC. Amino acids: CASSAGYFYEQYF.

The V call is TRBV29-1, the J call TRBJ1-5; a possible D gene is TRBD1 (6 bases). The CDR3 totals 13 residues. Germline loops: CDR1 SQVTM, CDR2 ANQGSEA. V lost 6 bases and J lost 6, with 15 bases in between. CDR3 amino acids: CSVKTGGGQPQHF. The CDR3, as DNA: TGCAGCGTAAAGACAGGAGGGGGTCAGCCCCAGCATTTT.